The following is a T cell receptor (beta chain) sequence with its context. Its antigen is as yet unknown. Then a second PCR, running roughly 7 to 11 cycles, was carried out with a sample-barcoded 5' primer and a J-beta primer mix. Every sample gave at least 2.5 million paired-end reads containing CDR3. One entry per CDR3 protein, called by TCRdb with MiXCR from the 5' RACE reads. The sample has about 1.6 million distinct CDR3 sequences; 34% are singletons. This sample was taken from a study of blood T cells in healthy people across ages. Points from the study as a whole: More naive CD4+ cells and higher diversity marked long-lived donors relative to aged donors.

Germline CDR1 and CDR2: MGHRA and YSYEKL. This CDR3 is 17 amino acids long. The V gene lost 2 bases and the J gene lost 0 bases, with 14 bases spanning the gap. This rearrangement joins TRBV4-1 to TRBJ1-5; TRBD1 might be the D (5 bases). The sequencing sample was made of blood. The receptor was isolated from a woman aged 30 to 39 in good health. CDR3 bases: TGCGCCAGCAGCCAACACGGGGCGAGCGATAGCAATCAGCCCCAGCATTTT. Translated: CASSQHGASDSNQPQHF.